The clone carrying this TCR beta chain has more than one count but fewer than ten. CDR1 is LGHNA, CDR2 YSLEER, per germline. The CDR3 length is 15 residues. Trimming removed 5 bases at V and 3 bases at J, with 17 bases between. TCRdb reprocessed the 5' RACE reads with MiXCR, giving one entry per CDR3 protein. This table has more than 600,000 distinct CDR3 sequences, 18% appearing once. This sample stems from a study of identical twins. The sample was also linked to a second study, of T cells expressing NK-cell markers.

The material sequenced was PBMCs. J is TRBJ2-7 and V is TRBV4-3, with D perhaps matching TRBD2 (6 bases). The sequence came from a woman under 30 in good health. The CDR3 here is CASSELAGRDYEQYF. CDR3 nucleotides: TGCGCCAGCAGCGAACTAGCAGGCAGGGACTACGAGCAGTACTTC.